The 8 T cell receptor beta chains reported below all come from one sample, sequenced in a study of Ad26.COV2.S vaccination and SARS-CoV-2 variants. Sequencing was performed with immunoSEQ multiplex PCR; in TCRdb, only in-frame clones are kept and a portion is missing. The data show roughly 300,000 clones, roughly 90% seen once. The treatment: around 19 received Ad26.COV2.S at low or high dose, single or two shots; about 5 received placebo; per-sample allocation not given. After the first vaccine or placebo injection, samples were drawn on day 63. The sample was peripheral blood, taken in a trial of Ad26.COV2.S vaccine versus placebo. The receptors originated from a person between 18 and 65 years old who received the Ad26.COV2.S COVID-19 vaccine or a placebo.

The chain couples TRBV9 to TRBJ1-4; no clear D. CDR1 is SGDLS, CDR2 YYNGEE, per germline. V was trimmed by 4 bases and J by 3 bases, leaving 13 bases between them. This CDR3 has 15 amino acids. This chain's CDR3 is CASSLGSESNEKLFF. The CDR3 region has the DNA TGTGCCAGCAGCCTAGGGAGCGAGTCTAATGAAAAACTGTTTTTT.

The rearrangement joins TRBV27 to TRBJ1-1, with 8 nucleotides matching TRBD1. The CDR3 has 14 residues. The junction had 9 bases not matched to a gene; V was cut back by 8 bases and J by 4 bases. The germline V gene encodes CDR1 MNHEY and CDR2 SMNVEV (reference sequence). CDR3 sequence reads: CASSRTGSGTEAFF. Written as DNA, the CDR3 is TGTGCCAGCTCCAGGACAGGGTCTGGCACTGAAGCTTTCTTT.

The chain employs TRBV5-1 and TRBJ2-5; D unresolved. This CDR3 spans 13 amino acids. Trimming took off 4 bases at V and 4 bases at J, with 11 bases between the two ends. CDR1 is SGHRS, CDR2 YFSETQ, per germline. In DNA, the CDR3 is TGCGCCAGCAGCCCGAATAATGCAGAGACCCAGTACTTC. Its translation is CASSPNNAETQYF.

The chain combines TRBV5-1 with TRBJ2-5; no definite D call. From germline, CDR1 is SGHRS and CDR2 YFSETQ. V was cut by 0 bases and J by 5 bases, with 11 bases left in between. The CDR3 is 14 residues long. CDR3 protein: CASSLGPSVETQYF. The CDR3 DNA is TGCGCCAGCAGCTTGGGTCCGTCGGTGGAGACCCAGTACTTC.

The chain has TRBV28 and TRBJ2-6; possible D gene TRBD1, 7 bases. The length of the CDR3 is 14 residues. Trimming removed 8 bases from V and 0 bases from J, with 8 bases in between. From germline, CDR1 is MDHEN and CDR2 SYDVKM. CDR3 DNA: TGTGCCAGCCAGGGGGGCTCTGGGGCCAACGTCCTGACTTTC. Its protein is CASQGGSGANVLTF.

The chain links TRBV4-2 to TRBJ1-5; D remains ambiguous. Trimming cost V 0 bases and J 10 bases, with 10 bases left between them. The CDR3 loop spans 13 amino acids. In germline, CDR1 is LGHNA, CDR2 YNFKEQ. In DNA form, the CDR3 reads TGTGCCAGCAGCCAAGATCAGGAGGGTCCCCAGCATTTT. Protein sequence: CASSQDQEGPQHF.

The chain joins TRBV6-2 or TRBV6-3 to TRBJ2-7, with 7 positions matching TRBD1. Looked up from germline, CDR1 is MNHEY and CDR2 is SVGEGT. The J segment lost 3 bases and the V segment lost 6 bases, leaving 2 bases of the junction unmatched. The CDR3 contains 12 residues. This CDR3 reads CASSRDSYEQYF. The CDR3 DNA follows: TGTGCCAGCAGCCGGGACAGCTACGAGCAGTACTTC.

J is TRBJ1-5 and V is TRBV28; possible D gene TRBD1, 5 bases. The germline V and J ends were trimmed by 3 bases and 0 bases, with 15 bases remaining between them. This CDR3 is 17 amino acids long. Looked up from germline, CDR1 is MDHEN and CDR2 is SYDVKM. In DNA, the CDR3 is TGTGCCAGCAGTTTCTCTCCCCACAGGTATAGCAATCAGCCCCAGCATTTT. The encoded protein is CASSFSPHRYSNQPQHF.